These 30 T cell receptor beta chains came from one sample sequenced in a study of shared T cell receptors in the human thymus. Data came from immunoSEQ multiplex PCR; TCRdb stores just in-frame clones and leaves some out. This table holds some 700,000 clones, over 75% found once. These data were also reused for a study on human thymus T cells.

Source material: thymocytes. Receptor source: a girl under two years old with a congenital heart defect.

The V and J genes are TRBV7-9 and TRBJ2-5; 8 nucleotides line up with TRBD2. The J segment lost 3 bases and the V segment lost 4 bases, leaving 4 bases of the junction unmatched. The CDR3 runs 14 residues. CDR1 SEHNR and CDR2 FQNEAQ come from the germline V gene (reference sequence). CDR3 protein: CASSSARGEETQYF. CDR3 in DNA: TGTGCCAGCAGCTCCGCGCGGGGGGAAGAGACCCAGTACTTC.

This clone is a singleton in its sample. The chain recombines TRBV11-2 with TRBJ1-1; 12 bases are shared with TRBD1. Germline-derived CDR1 and CDR2 are SGHAT and FQNNGV. This CDR3 is 19 amino acids long. The V segment lost 4 bases and the J segment 3 bases; nucleotides outside the gene matches: 15. The CDR3, as DNA: TGTGCCAGCAGCTCCCCTCCGGGACAGGGGGCGGGAGTGGACACTGAAGCTTTCTTT. It yields the protein CASSSPPGQGAGVDTEAFF.

The chain employs TRBV5-6 and TRBJ1-2; D possibly corresponds to TRBD1 (5 bases). V lost 4 bases to trimming and J lost 5 bases, with 15 bases between them. Germline assignment: CDR1 SGHDT and CDR2 YYEEEE. The CDR3 is made up of 14 amino acids. The CDR3 reads CASSARGTPYGYTF. The CDR3 nucleotides are TGTGCCAGCAGCGCACGAGGGACTCCTTATGGCTACACCTTC. The full variable domain, its missing parts supplied by reference TRBV5-6 and TRBJ1-2, is DAGVTQSPTHLIKTRGQQVTLRCSPKSGHDTVSWYQQALGQGPQFIFQYYEEEERQRGNFPDRFSGHQFPNYSSELNVNALLLGDSALYLCASSARGTPYGYTFGSGTRLTVV.

This rearrangement joins TRBV2 to TRBJ2-3; TRBD2 matches 11 bases. The CDR3 covers 24 residues. Trimming cost V 2 bases and J 2 bases; bases outside gene matches: 27. CDR1 and CDR2 from the germline V gene are SNHLY and FYNNEI. CDR3 amino acids: CASSETPPRVAGGPCSTFTDTQYF. The CDR3 DNA follows: TGTGCCAGCAGTGAAACTCCCCCTAGGGTAGCGGGGGGGCCTTGTTCTACTTTCACAGATACGCAGTATTTT. The full variable domain, in which reference TRBV2 and TRBJ2-3 provide the parts outside the CDR3, is EPEVTQTPSHQVTQMGQEVILRCVPISNHLYFYWYRQILGQKVEFLVSFYNNEISEKSEIFDDQFSVERPDGSNFTLKIRSTKLEDSAMYFCASSETPPRVAGGPCSTFTDTQYFGPGTRLTVL.

This chain joins TRBV5-6 and TRBJ1-2, with TRBD1 matching 7 bases. Unmatched junction bases numbered 13, after V lost 4 bases and J lost 4 bases. CDR3 length: 16 residues. Germline CDR1 is SGHDT and CDR2 is YYEEEE. CDR3 in amino acids: CASSPRDSIALYGYTF. DNA of the CDR3: TGTGCCAGCAGCCCCCGGGACAGTATAGCCCTCTATGGCTACACCTTC.

V usage is TRBV5-4 and J usage is TRBJ2-5, with TRBD2 matching 8 bases. The CDR3 has 18 amino acids. Germline V CDR1 and CDR2: SGHNT, YYREEE (reference sequence). V shed 2 bases and J 2 bases; nucleotides not matched to a gene: 14. The CDR3, as DNA: TGTGCCAGCAGCTTATCTCCGGGGGTAGCGGGGCATCAAGAGACCCAGTACTTC. The encoded protein is CASSLSPGVAGHQETQYF. The variable domain in full, with the rest retrieved from reference TRBV5-4 and TRBJ2-5, is ETGVTQSPTHLIKTRGQQVTLRCSSQSGHNTVSWYQQALGQGPQFIFQYYREEENGRGNFPPRFSGLQFPNYSSELNVNALELDDSALYLCASSLSPGVAGHQETQYFGPGTRLLVL.

The chain recombines TRBV6-5 with TRBJ1-2; possible D gene TRBD1, 6 bases. CDR3 length: 13 amino acids. Trimming pared 4 bases from V and 7 bases from J, leaving 13 bases between. The germline V gene encodes CDR1 MNHEY and CDR2 SVGAGI. The CDR3 here is CASSSQQGFGYTF. The CDR3 bases are TGTGCCAGCAGTTCGCAACAGGGATTTGGCTACACCTTC.

This clone has just a few counts. This chain joins TRBV4-1 and TRBJ1-3; D is uncertain. The CDR3 spans 13 residues. Germline V gene data show CDR1 as MGHRA and CDR2 as YSYEKL. V shed 3 bases and J shed 8 bases, with 11 bases lying between them. CDR3 residues: CASSHTGLDTIYF. The DNA for the CDR3 is TGCGCCAGCAGCCACACGGGATTAGACACCATATATTTT.

The chain couples TRBV27 to TRBJ1-4, with 10 bases that match TRBD1. Per germline, CDR1 MNHEY and CDR2 SMNVEV (reference sequence). Germline trimming cut 5 bases from V and 0 bases from J; bases unmatched to any gene: 18. CDR3 length equals 21 residues. CDR3 sequence (DNA): TGTGCCAGCAGTCCCTCAGCTAAGACAGGGGGCTTCCTCTCAACTAATGAAAAACTGTTTTTT. It translates to CASSPSAKTGGFLSTNEKLFF.

The J gene is TRBJ2-7, the V gene TRBV10-3, with D uncertain. The CDR3 spans 14 residues. Germline CDR1 and CDR2: ENHRY and SYGVKD. V lost 0 bases, J lost 3 bases, and 9 bases lay in between. The CDR3, as DNA: TGTGCCATCAGTGAGTCAACAGACGTCTACGAGCAGTACTTC. Protein product: CAISESTDVYEQYF.

This clone was found once. The rearrangement joins TRBV7-2 to TRBJ2-5; 9 nucleotides match TRBD2. In germline, CDR1 is SGHTA, CDR2 FQGNSA. With 1 base clipped from V and 0 bases from J, the junction kept 6 bases outside the gene matches. CDR3 length: 17 residues. CDR3 loop: CASSLEGSGGHQETQYF. The CDR3 DNA sequence: TGTGCCAGCAGCTTAGAGGGAAGCGGGGGGCACCAAGAGACCCAGTACTTC.

This chain joins TRBV25-1 and TRBJ1-1; D unresolved. The length of the CDR3 is 13 residues. Germline CDR1 and CDR2: MGHDK and SYGVNS. The V gene lost 3 bases and the J gene lost 1 base, with 6 bases spanning the gap. This CDR3 reads CASSEFRNTEAFF. In DNA form, the CDR3 reads TGTGCCAGCAGTGAGTTCAGGAACACTGAAGCTTTCTTT.

The chain recombines TRBV7-4 with TRBJ1-1; no firm D call. V was shortened by 7 bases and J by 8 bases, with 17 bases between the two germline ends. From germline, CDR1 is SGHVT and CDR2 SQSDAQ. The CDR3 contains 13 residues. CDR3 in amino acids: CASTESSPGEAFF. The DNA of the CDR3 is TGTGCCAGCACCGAATCGTCACCCGGGGAAGCTTTCTTT. Complete variable domain (other parts from reference TRBV7-4 and TRBJ1-1): GAGVSQSPRYKVAKRGRDVALRCDSISGHVTLYWYRQTLGQGSEVLTYSQSDAQRDKSGRPSGRFSAERPERSVSTLKIQRTEQGDSAVYLCASTESSPGEAFFGQGTRLTVV.

The CDR3 is CASSPRTFGANVLTF. In DNA form, the CDR3 reads TGTGCCAGCAGCCCGCGGACTTTTGGGGCCAACGTCCTGACTTTC. This sequence joins TRBV5-6 and TRBJ2-6, with D possibly being TRBD2 (5 bases). V was trimmed by 4 bases and J by 3 bases, leaving 11 bases between them. Germline CDR1 and CDR2: SGHDT and YYEEEE. The CDR3 is 15 residues long.

This rearrangement joins TRBV29-1 to TRBJ2-2; D might be TRBD1 (5 bases). The length of the CDR3 is 13 residues. Germline V gives CDR1 SQVTM, CDR2 ANQGSEA. Trimming cost V 4 bases and J 3 bases, with 9 bases left between them. This CDR3 is CSVVVGDTGELFF. CDR3 DNA: TGCAGCGTTGTGGTAGGGGACACCGGGGAGCTGTTTTTT.

This clone has more than one count but fewer than ten. The gene calls are TRBV12-5 and TRBJ1-1, with TRBD1 identical over 10 bases. Losses at the gene ends were 0 bases for V and 0 bases for J; bases not matched to a gene: 10. Germline V CDR1 and CDR2: LGHNT, FRNRAP. The CDR3 is 19 amino acids. CDR3 loop: CASGLVQRQGAKVNTEAFF. Here the CDR3 DNA reads TGTGCTAGTGGTTTGGTACAGAGACAGGGGGCAAAAGTGAACACTGAAGCTTTCTTT.

The CDR3 nucleotides are TGTGCCAGCAGCTACCGGGACAGGAGCCACCCATATAGCAATCAGCCCCAGCATTTT. The encoded protein is CASSYRDRSHPYSNQPQHF. The chain uses TRBV4-2 and TRBJ1-5; TRBD1 aligns across 8 bases. The ends lost 5 bases at V and 0 bases at J; junction bases unmatched: 15. This CDR3 has 19 residues. In germline, CDR1 is LGHNA, CDR2 YNFKEQ.

The chain combines TRBV4-3 with TRBJ1-2; the D gene is possibly TRBD1 (5 bases). The CDR3 consists of 13 residues. Germline CDR1 is LGHNA and CDR2 is YSLEER. Trimming stripped 0 bases from V and 8 bases from J, with 10 bases between. CDR3 in DNA: TGCGCCAGCAGCCAAGATGACAGTCCAGGCTACACCTTC. Encoded protein: CASSQDDSPGYTF.

This chain uses TRBV7-9 with TRBJ2-1, with D possibly TRBD2 on 7 matching bases. Germline loops: CDR1 SEHNR, CDR2 FQNEAQ (reference sequence). This CDR3 has 17 residues. Trimming left V 5 bases short and J 4 bases short, with 21 bases between. CDR3: CASSLRAGGGPYNEQFF. CDR3 in DNA: TGTGCCAGCAGCCTAAGGGCCGGCGGGGGCCCGTACAATGAGCAGTTCTTC. Looking up the rest from reference TRBV7-9 and TRBJ2-1 gives the full variable domain: DTGVSQNPRHKITKRGQNVTFRCDPISEHNRLYWYRQTLGQGPEFLTYFQNEAQLEKSRLLSDRFSAERPKGSFSTLEIQRTEQGDSAMYLCASSLRAGGGPYNEQFFGPGTRLTVL.

This clone has only a few counts. The chain uses TRBV5-4 and TRBJ1-3; TRBD1 is a possible D gene (5 bases). V gave up 1 base and J gave up 6 bases, with 20 bases separating them. The germline V gene encodes CDR1 SGHNT and CDR2 YYREEE (reference sequence). This CDR3 is built from 17 residues. CDR3 sequence: CASSLYHPGGVKNTIYF. DNA of the CDR3: TGTGCCAGCAGCTTGTACCATCCGGGGGGTGTGAAAAACACCATATATTTT.

This chain links TRBV7-4 with TRBJ2-5; D not certain. The ends were cut back, 1 base at V and 4 bases at J, with 10 bases in the middle. Germline CDR1 reads SGHVT; CDR2 reads SQSDAQ. The CDR3 loop spans 14 amino acids. The CDR3 bases are TGTGCCAGCAGCTTAGTGGATCGCGGAGAGACCCAGTACTTC. Its translation: CASSLVDRGETQYF. The whole variable domain, filled in from reference TRBV7-4 and TRBJ2-5, reads GAGVSQSPRYKVAKRGRDVALRCDSISGHVTLYWYRQTLGQGSEVLTYSQSDAQRDKSGRPSGRFSAERPERSVSTLKIQRTEQGDSAVYLCASSLVDRGETQYFGPGTRLLVL.

The chain joins TRBV5-4 to TRBJ1-2; TRBD1 might be the D (5 bases). V was cut by 4 bases and J by 1 base, with 17 bases left in between. The CDR3 is made up of 16 amino acids. The germline CDR1 and CDR2 sequences are SGHNT and YYREEE (reference sequence). CDR3 DNA sequence: TGTGCCAGCAGCCGACCCGCAGGAGACAGTAACTATGGCTACACCTTC. It is translated as CASSRPAGDSNYGYTF.

The chain couples TRBV29-1 to TRBJ1-1; D is unclear. The CDR3 runs 15 residues. Deletions cut 3 bases from V and 3 bases from J, with 17 bases between. Germline V lookup: CDR1 SQVTM, CDR2 ANQGSEA. Here the CDR3 reads CSVECRFGEDTEAFF. Written as DNA, the CDR3 is TGCAGCGTTGAGTGCAGGTTCGGGGAGGACACTGAAGCTTTCTTT.

This chain links TRBV7-6 with TRBJ1-1; D is perhaps TRBD1 (6 bases). This CDR3 has 13 amino acids. Between the trimmed V and J ends, which lost 6 bases and 1 base, there was a span of 9 bases. The germline gives CDR1 SGHVS, CDR2 FNYEAQ. CDR3 in DNA: TGTGCCAGCAGACCGACAGGGAACACTGAAGCTTTCTTT. Encoded protein: CASRPTGNTEAFF.

This clone appeared once. The CDR3 spells CASSEGGGDTGELFF. The CDR3 DNA is TGTGCCAGCAGTGAAGGGGGCGGAGACACCGGGGAGCTGTTTTTT. This chain links TRBV2 with TRBJ2-2, with TRBD1 as a possible D gene (5 bases). The V end lost 1 base, the J end lost 3 bases, and 9 bases lay between the germline ends. Germline lookup yields CDR1 SNHLY and CDR2 FYNNEI. The CDR3 runs 15 residues.

CDR3 region: CASRTSGGSEQFF. As DNA, the CDR3 is TGTGCCAGCAGGACTAGCGGGGGATCCGAGCAGTTCTTC. The chain employs TRBV6-5 and TRBJ2-1, with 12 positions matching TRBD2. Germline-derived CDR1 and CDR2 are MNHEY and SVGAGI. J lost 10 bases, V lost 6 bases, and 4 bases had no gene match. This CDR3 has 13 residues.

J is TRBJ1-2 and V is TRBV28, with 7 bases identical to TRBD1. The V segment lost 3 bases and the J segment 2 bases; nucleotides outside the gene matches: 21. The CDR3 is 20 residues long. Germline CDR1 and CDR2: MDHEN and SYDVKM. The CDR3 loop is CASSFCRPRDRDRANYGYTF. Here the CDR3 DNA reads TGTGCCAGCAGTTTCTGCAGACCCCGGGACAGAGATAGGGCGAACTATGGCTACACCTTC.

The chain employs TRBV4-3 and TRBJ1-3, with D possibly matching TRBD1 (6 bases). CDR1 and CDR2 (germline): LGHNA, YSLEER. V was cut by 3 bases and J by 0 bases, with 12 bases left in between. CDR3 length equals 16 residues. CDR3 protein: CASSQATGPSGNTIYF. CDR3 nucleotides: TGCGCCAGCAGCCAGGCTACAGGGCCCTCTGGAAACACCATATATTTT.

This chain joins TRBV19 and TRBJ1-1; no clear D. The CDR3 is 13 amino acids. V lost 6 bases and J 4 bases, leaving 12 bases between the germline ends. Germline CDR1 reads LNHDA; CDR2 reads SQIVND (reference sequence). The CDR3 coding sequence is TGTGCCAGTAGGAGAGTAGTATTCACTGAAGCTTTCTTT. It translates to CASRRVVFTEAFF.

This rearrangement joins TRBV19 to TRBJ1-2; D is perhaps TRBD1 (5 bases). There are 13 residues in the CDR3. CDR1 is LNHDA and CDR2 is SQIVND in the germline V gene (reference sequence). V was cut by 5 bases and J by 4 bases, with 11 bases left in between. This CDR3 is CASSSTGGYGYTF. Here the CDR3 DNA reads TGTGCCAGTAGTTCGACGGGGGGCTATGGCTACACCTTC.